These 19 T cell receptor beta chains came from one sample sequenced in a study of blood T cell repertoires in COVID-19. Sequencing used immunoSEQ multiplex PCR; TCRdb keeps in-frame clones, though not all of them. The data hold around 200,000 clones, with approximately 79% observed a single time. The sequenced sample consisted of peripheral blood. Receptors originate from a man aged 45 to 65 who had recovered from COVID-19.

This sequence joins TRBV11-3 and TRBJ2-3; 10 bases map to TRBD2. The junction had 10 bases not matched to a gene; V was cut back by 3 bases and J by 4 bases. CDR3 size: 17 residues. CDR1 is SGHNT, CDR2 YENEEA, per germline. The CDR3 loop is CASSFRAAGGRADTQYF. The CDR3 nucleotides are TGTGCCAGCAGCTTTCGAGCAGCGGGAGGGAGGGCAGATACGCAGTATTTT.

V gene TRBV7-6 combines with J gene TRBJ2-7; D not resolved. Germline loops: CDR1 SGHVS, CDR2 FNYEAQ. The V gene lost 4 bases and the J gene lost 6 bases, with 19 bases spanning the gap. The CDR3 covers 15 residues. CDR3 protein: CASSSNVIAVGEQYF. The DNA for the CDR3 is TGTGCCAGCAGCTCGAACGTTATAGCAGTCGGCGAGCAGTACTTC.

This rearrangement joins TRBV5-8 to TRBJ1-2; D gene unclear. CDR1 is SGHTS and CDR2 is YDEGEE in the germline V gene. The CDR3 extends over 14 amino acids. Trimming took 0 bases from V and 4 from J, leaving 10 bases between them. CDR3 loop: CASSLALRSYGYTF. Here the CDR3 DNA reads TGTGCCAGCAGCTTGGCCCTAAGATCCTATGGCTACACCTTC.

V usage is TRBV5-6 and J usage is TRBJ1-2; perhaps TRBD1 as D (6 bases). The length of the CDR3 is 16 residues. CDR1 SGHDT and CDR2 YYEEEE come from the germline V gene. Deletions cut 4 bases from V and 8 bases from J, with 24 bases between. CDR3 region: CASSPPRRQAVGGYTF. CDR3 coding DNA: TGTGCCAGCAGCCCTCCCCGTCGACAGGCAGTGGGAGGCTACACCTTC.

The CDR3 region is CASSQDLTGWGTEAFF. DNA for the CDR3: TGCGCCAGCAGCCAAGATTTAACAGGTTGGGGCACTGAAGCTTTCTTT. V and J are TRBV4-3 and TRBJ1-1, with TRBD1 as a possible D gene (5 bases). The CDR3 runs 16 residues. Germline V CDR1 and CDR2: LGHNA, YSLEER. The V and J ends lost 0 bases and 4 bases respectively, with 15 bases between them.

The rearrangement joins TRBV10-1 to TRBJ2-1; 13 bases match TRBD2. Germline loops: CDR1 WNHNN, CDR2 SYGVQD (reference sequence). V dropped 0 bases and J dropped 0; count of bases not matched to a gene: 8. There are 20 residues in the CDR3. The CDR3 sequence: CASSESVGLAGPFSYNEQFF. Written as DNA, the CDR3 is TGCGCCAGCAGTGAGTCCGTGGGACTAGCGGGACCCTTCTCCTACAATGAGCAGTTCTTC.

The J gene is TRBJ1-6, the V gene TRBV6-5; D ambiguous. The CDR3 length is 14 residues. With 0 bases removed from V and 9 bases from J, the gap between germline ends came to 9 bases. The V gene's germline CDR1 is MNHEY and CDR2 SVGAGI. CDR3 DNA: TGTGCCAGCAGTTACTCGAGCAGGTTTTCACCCCTCCACTTT. This encodes CASSYSSRFSPLHF.

The rearrangement joins TRBV11-1 to TRBJ2-3; 12 nucleotides align to TRBD1. V was clipped by 5 bases and J by 4 bases; unmatched bases: 7. This CDR3 is 16 amino acids long. CDR1 is SGHAT, CDR2 FQDESV, per germline (reference sequence). The CDR3 sequence: CASSQGTGGISDTQYF. DNA for the CDR3: TGTGCCAGCAGCCAGGGGACAGGGGGCATCTCAGATACGCAGTATTTT.

The chain combines TRBV5-6 with TRBJ2-2, with 8 bases that match TRBD1. V lost 3 bases to trimming and J lost 5 bases; unmatched junction nucleotides: 6. CDR1 and CDR2 from the germline V gene are SGHDT and YYEEEE. The CDR3 extends over 15 amino acids. Here the CDR3 DNA reads TGTGCCAGCAGCTCCCGGACAGGGTGGACCGGGGAGCTGTTTTTT. Translation gives CASSSRTGWTGELFF.

V and J are TRBV7-2 and TRBJ1-4, with TRBD1 matching 8 bases. Germline-derived CDR1 and CDR2 are SGHTA and FQGNSA. The trim removed 5 bases at V and 13 bases at J, leaving 18 bases unmatched. This CDR3 is 16 amino acids long. In nucleotides, the CDR3 is TGTGCCAGCAGCCAATACTACAGGGGGACAGAAGGGGGACTGTTTTTT. It is translated as CASSQYYRGTEGGLFF.

The CDR3, as DNA: TGTGCCAGTCAATGGGCAGATTCAAGGGGTGAAAAACTGTTTTTT. Translation: CASQWADSRGEKLFF. V usage is TRBV19 and J usage is TRBJ1-4; a possible D gene is TRBD1 (5 bases). CDR3 length: 15 amino acids. Germline CDR1 reads LNHDA; CDR2 reads SQIVND (reference sequence). The germline V and J ends were trimmed by 8 bases and 7 bases, with 20 bases remaining between them.

The chain links TRBV12-3 or TRBV12-4 to TRBJ1-5; the D gene is possibly TRBD1 (5 bases). Trimming stripped 3 bases from V and 6 bases from J, with 9 bases between. The CDR3 is 13 amino acids. CDR3 in DNA: TGTGCCAGCAGTTTCCAGGGTACTCAGCCCCAGCATTTT. Translated: CASSFQGTQPQHF.

This chain connects TRBV10-3 to TRBJ1-3; 10 bases map to TRBD1. The CDR3 loop spans 17 amino acids. CDR1 and CDR2 (germline): ENHRY, SYGVKD. J gave up 3 bases and V 5 bases, and 10 bases lay outside the gene matches. This chain's CDR3 is CAISYDRDRGHGNTIYF. CDR3 coding DNA: TGTGCCATCAGTTACGACCGGGACAGGGGACATGGAAACACCATATATTTT.

This chain uses TRBV24-1 with TRBJ2-1, with TRBD2 matching over 13 bases. Germline V gives CDR1 KGHDR, CDR2 SFDVKD. The V and J ends lost 2 bases and 8 bases, in that order; junction bases with no gene match: 8. This CDR3 is built from 17 residues. The CDR3 bases are TGTGCCACCAGTGATTCGACTAGCGGGAGGCCCTGGGATGAGCAGTTCTTC. Amino acid sequence: CATSDSTSGRPWDEQFF.

This chain joins TRBV6-2 or TRBV6-3 and TRBJ1-1, with a tentative D call TRBD1 (5 bases). The CDR3 spans 16 residues. V was trimmed by 2 bases and J by 1 base, leaving 14 bases between them. CDR1 and CDR2 from the germline V gene are MNHEY and SVGEGT. The CDR3 DNA sequence: TGTGCCAGCAGTTACAAGTTTGGGCAGGGGAACACTGAAGCTTTCTTT. Translating gives CASSYKFGQGNTEAFF.

In nucleotides, the CDR3 is TGCGCCAGCAGCCGAGGGACAACTAATAGCAATCAGCCCCAGCATTTT. It codes for CASSRGTTNSNQPQHF. The chain carries TRBV4-1 and TRBJ1-5; possibly TRBD1 for D (6 bases). Germline V gene lookup returns CDR1 MGHRA and CDR2 YSYEKL. This CDR3 comprises 16 residues. The V end was cut by 4 bases, the J end by 0 bases, with 13 bases between.

This chain joins TRBV5-5 and TRBJ2-2, with TRBD2 matching 12 bases. Losses at the gene ends were 4 bases for V and 5 bases for J; bases not matched to a gene: 3. CDR3 length equals 15 residues. Germline CDR1 is SGHKS and CDR2 is YYEKEE (reference sequence). CDR3 residues: CASSVLAGGTGELFF. DNA for the CDR3: TGTGCCAGCAGCGTACTAGCGGGAGGTACCGGGGAGCTGTTTTTT. Full variable domain (rest looked up from reference TRBV5-5 and TRBJ2-2): DAGVTQSPTHLIKTRGQQVTLRCSPISGHKSVSWYQQVLGQGPQFIFQYYEKEERGRGNFPDRFSARQFPNYSSELNVNALLLGDSALYLCASSVLAGGTGELFFGEGSRLTVL.

The J gene is TRBJ1-1, the V gene TRBV2; 10 bases align to TRBD1. Germline V gene data show CDR1 as SNHLY and CDR2 as FYNNEI. V lost 11 bases, J lost 6 bases, and 9 bases stayed unmatched. This CDR3 region has 13 residues. CDR3 sequence (DNA): TGTGCCGGCAACCGGGACAGGGGCTCTGAAGCTTTCTTT. Amino acids: CAGNRDRGSEAFF. The entire variable domain, with the rest obtained from reference TRBV2 and TRBJ1-1, is as follows: EPEVTQTPSHQVTQMGQEVILRCVPISNHLYFYWYRQILGQKVEFLVSFYNNEISEKSEIFDDQFSVERPDGSNFTLKIRSTKLEDSAMYFCAGNRDRGSEAFFGQGTRLTVV.

The CDR3 nucleotides are TGCAGCGCTAGACAGGGTTCGGGGGCCAAAAACATTCAGTACTTC. Protein: CSARQGSGAKNIQYF. The gene calls are TRBV29-1 and TRBJ2-4, with 7 bases matching TRBD1. Germline V gives CDR1 SQVTM, CDR2 ANQGSEA. The CDR3 spans 15 residues. V was clipped by 7 bases and J by 1 base; unmatched bases: 10.